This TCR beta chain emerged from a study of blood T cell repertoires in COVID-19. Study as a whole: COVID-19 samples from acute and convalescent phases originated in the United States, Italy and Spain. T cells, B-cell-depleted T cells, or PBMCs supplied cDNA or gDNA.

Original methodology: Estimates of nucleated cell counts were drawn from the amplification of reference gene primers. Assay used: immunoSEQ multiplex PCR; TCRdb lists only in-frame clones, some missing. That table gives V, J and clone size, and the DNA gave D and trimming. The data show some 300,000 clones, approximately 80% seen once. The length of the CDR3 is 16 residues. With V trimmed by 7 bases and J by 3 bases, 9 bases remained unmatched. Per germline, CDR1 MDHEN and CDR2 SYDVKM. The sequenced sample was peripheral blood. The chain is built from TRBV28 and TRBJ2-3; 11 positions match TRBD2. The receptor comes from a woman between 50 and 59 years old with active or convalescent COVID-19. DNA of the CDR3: TGTGCCAGCACCCCGGGACTAGCGGAGAGGACAGATACGCAGTATTTT. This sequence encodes CASTPGLAERTDTQYF.